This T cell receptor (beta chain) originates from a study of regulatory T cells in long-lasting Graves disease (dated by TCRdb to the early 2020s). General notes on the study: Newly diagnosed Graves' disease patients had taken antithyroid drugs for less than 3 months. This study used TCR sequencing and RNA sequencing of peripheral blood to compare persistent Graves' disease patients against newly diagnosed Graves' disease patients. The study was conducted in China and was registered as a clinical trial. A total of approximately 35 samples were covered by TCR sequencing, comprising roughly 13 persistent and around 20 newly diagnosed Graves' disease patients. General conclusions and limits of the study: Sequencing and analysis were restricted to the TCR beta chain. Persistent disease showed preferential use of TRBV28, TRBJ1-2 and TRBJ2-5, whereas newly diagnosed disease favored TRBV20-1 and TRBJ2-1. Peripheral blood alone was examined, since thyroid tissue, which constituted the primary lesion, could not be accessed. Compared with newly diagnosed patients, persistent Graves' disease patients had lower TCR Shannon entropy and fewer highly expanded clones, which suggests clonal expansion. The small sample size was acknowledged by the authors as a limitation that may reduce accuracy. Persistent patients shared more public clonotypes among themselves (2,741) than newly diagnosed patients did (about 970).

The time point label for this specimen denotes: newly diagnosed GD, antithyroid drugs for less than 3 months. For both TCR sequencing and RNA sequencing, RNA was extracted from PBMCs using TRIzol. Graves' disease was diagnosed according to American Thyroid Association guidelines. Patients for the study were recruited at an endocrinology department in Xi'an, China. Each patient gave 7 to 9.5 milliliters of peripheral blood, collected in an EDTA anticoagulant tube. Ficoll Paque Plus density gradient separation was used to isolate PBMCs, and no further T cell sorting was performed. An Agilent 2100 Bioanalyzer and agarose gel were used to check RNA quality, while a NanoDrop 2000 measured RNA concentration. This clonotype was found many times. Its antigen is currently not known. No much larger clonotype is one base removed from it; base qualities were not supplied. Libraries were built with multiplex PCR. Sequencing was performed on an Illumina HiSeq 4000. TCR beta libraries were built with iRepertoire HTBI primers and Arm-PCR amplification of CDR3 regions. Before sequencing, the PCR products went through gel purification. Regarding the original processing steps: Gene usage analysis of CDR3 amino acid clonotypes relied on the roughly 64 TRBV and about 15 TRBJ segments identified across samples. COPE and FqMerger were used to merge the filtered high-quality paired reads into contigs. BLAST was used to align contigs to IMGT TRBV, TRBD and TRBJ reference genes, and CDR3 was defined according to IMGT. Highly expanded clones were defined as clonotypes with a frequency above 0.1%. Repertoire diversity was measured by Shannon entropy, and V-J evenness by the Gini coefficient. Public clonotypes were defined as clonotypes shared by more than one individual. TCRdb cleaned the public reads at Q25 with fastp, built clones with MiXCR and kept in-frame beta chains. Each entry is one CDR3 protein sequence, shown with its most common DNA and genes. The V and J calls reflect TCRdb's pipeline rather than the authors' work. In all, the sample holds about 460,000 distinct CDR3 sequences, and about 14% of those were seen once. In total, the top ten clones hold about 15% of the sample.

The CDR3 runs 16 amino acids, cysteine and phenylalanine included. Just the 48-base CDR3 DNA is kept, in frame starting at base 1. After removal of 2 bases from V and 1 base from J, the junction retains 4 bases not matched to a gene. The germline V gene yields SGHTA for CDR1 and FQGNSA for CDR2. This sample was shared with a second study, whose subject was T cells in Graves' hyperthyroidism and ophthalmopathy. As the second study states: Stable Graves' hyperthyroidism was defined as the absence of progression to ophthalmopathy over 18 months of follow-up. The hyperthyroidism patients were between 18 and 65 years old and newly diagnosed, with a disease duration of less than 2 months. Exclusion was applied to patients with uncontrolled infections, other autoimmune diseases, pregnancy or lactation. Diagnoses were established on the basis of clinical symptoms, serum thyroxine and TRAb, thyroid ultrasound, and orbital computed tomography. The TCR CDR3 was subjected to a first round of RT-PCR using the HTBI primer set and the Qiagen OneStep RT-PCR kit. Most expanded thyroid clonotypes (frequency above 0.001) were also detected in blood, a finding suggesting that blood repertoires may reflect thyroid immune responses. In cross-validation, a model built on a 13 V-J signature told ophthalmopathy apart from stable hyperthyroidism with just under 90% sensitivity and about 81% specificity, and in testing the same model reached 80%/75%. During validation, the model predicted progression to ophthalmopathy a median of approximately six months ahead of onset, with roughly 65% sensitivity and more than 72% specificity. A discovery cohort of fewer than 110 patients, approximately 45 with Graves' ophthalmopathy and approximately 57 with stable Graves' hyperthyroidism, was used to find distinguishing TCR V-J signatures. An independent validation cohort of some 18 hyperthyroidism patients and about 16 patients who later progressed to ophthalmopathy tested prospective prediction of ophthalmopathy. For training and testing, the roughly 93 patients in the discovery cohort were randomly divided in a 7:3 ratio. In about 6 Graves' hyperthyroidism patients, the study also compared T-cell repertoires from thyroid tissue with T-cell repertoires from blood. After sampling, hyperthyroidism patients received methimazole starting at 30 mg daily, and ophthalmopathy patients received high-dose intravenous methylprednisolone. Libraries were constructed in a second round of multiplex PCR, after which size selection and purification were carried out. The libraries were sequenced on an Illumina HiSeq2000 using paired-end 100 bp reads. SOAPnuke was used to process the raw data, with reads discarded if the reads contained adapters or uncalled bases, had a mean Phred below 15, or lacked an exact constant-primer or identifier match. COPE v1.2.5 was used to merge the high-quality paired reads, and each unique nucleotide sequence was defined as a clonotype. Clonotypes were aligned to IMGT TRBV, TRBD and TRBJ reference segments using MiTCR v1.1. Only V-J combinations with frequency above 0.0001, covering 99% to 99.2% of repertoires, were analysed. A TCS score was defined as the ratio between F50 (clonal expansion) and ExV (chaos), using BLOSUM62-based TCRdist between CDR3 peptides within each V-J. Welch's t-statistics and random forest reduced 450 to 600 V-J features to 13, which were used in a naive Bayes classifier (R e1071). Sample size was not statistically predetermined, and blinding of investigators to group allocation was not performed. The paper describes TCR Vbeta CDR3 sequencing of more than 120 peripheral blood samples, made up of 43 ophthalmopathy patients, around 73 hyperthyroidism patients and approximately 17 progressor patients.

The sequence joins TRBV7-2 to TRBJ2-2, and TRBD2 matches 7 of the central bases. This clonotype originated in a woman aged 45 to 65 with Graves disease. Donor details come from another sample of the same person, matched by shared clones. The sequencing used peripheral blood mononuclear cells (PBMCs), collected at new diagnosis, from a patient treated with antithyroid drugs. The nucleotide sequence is TGTGCCAGCAGCTTATGGGGCGGGAGGAACACCGGGGAGCTGTTTTTT. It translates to CASSLWGGRNTGELFF.